This TCR beta chain was profiled in a study of PD-1 blockade in mismatch repair-deficient tumors. Study results and limitations: Rapid post-treatment expansion, then contraction, generally preceding radiologic response, marked tumor-resident clones.

Turning to this clone: Its specificity is unknown.

The data were produced by immunoSEQ multiplex PCR, yet TCRdb's version contains in-frame clones alone and is incomplete. The top ten clones hold 3.4% of a sample with more than 15,000 clones, roughly four fifths of them seen once. V was shortened by 7 bases and J by 4 bases, with 12 bases between the two germline ends. This CDR3 spans 13 amino acids. CDR1 MNHEY and CDR2 SVGAGI come from the germline V gene. The sequenced sample was PBMCs, obtained 4 weeks after starting pembrolizumab. This clonotype was obtained from an adult with mismatch repair-deficient cancer. The V call is TRBV6-5, the J call TRBJ2-3, with D maybe TRBD2 (5 bases). The CDR3 DNA is TGTGCCAGCACCCGCCTCGGGGCAGATACGCAGTATTTT. Translated, it gives CASTRLGADTQYF.